The present entry profiles one T cell receptor (beta chain) with its context. The target antigen is unknown. TCRdb ran MiXCR on the 5' RACE reads and lists one entry per CDR3 protein. Of tens of thousands of distinct CDR3 sequences listed, over 7.5% are singletons. The source of the sample is a study of T-cell memory formation after mild COVID-19. At the level of the study: The two donors had largely donor-specific TCR clusters. Whole-study results and caveats: Clones contracting day 15 to 85 were balanced CD4/CD8; later expanders leaned CD4+.

The CDR3 spans 15 residues. Germline lookup yields CDR1 MGHRA and CDR2 YSYEKL. V shed 2 bases and J shed 1 base, with 9 bases lying between them. This chain links TRBV4-1 with TRBJ1-5; the D gene is possibly TRBD1 (6 bases). Sequenced: PBMCs or a T cell subset sorted from them (not recorded which). This clonotype was obtained from a man between 18 and 29 years old who had mild COVID-19 (a few samples of this study predate the infection). Cell type and time point are not known. CDR3 nucleotide sequence: TGCGCCAGCAGCCAACGTACAGGGAGCAATCAGCCCCAGCATTTT. It yields the protein CASSQRTGSNQPQHF.